A single sample gave rise to the 15 T cell receptor beta chains below, sequenced in a study of blood T cell repertoires in COVID-19. Here immunoSEQ multiplex PCR was the method, and the copy in TCRdb shows in-frame clones only, minus some. The table has about 190,000 clones, about 88% seen once. The sample was peripheral blood. These receptors originate from a man aged 70 or older with active or convalescent COVID-19.

Worth noting for this clone: A read error may account for a junction end that differs from germline. The chain joins TRBV7-7 to TRBJ2-2; 7 bases map to TRBD2. Germline assignment: CDR1 SSHAT and CDR2 FNYEAQ (reference sequence). The CDR3 sequence is 13 residues long. CDR3 nucleotides: TGTGCTAGCAGCTTGGGGGGGACCGGGGAGCTGTTTTTT. This gives the protein CASSLGGTGELFF.

The V call is TRBV29-1, the J call TRBJ2-7; 8 bases fit TRBD1. V shed 6 bases and J 5 bases; nucleotides not matched to a gene: 3. Germline values: CDR1 SQVTM, CDR2 ANQGSEA. CDR3 length equals 11 residues. The DNA for the CDR3 is TGCAGCGTCGGACAGGGAAACGAGCAGTACTTC. Translation: CSVGQGNEQYF.

The chain links TRBV28 to TRBJ1-5; 12 nucleotides align to TRBD1. Germline CDR1 MDHEN, CDR2 SYDVKM. CDR3 length: 16 residues. CDR3 nucleotide sequence: TGTGTCACCGGGACAGGGGGCTTTAGGAGCAATCAGCCCCAGCATTTT. Its protein is CVTGTGGFRSNQPQHF.

The rearrangement links TRBV5-1 to TRBJ2-2; D possibly corresponds to TRBD2 (6 bases). Germline V gene lookup returns CDR1 SGHRS and CDR2 YFSETQ. The CDR3 contains 15 residues. Trimming removed 0 bases from V and 2 bases from J, with 8 bases in between. CDR3 sequence: CASSLEGLNTGELFF. The DNA for the CDR3 is TGCGCCAGCAGCTTGGAGGGACTTAACACCGGGGAGCTGTTTTTT.

The chain employs TRBV2 and TRBJ2-7, with 10 bases matching TRBD2. The trim removed 3 bases at V and 7 bases at J, leaving 6 bases unmatched. CDR1 and CDR2 (germline): SNHLY, FYNNEI. This CDR3 has 14 residues. DNA for the CDR3: TGTGCCAGCAGTGAGGAGGGACTAGCGTGGGAGCAGTACTTC. This encodes CASSEEGLAWEQYF. The full variable domain, in which reference TRBV2 and TRBJ2-7 provide the parts outside the CDR3, is EPEVTQTPSHQVTQMGQEVILRCVPISNHLYFYWYRQILGQKVEFLVSFYNNEISEKSEIFDDQFSVERPDGSNFTLKIRSTKLEDSAMYFCASSEEGLAWEQYFGPGTRLTVT.

The V and J genes are TRBV28 and TRBJ1-2; tentatively, D is TRBD1 (6 bases). There are 16 residues in the CDR3. The V gene lost 5 bases and the J gene lost 8 bases, with 24 bases spanning the gap. CDR1 is MDHEN and CDR2 is SYDVKM in the germline V gene. The CDR3 reads CASSRGIRTDTSGYTF. The CDR3 DNA reads as TGTGCCAGCAGTCGGGGTATCAGGACAGATACCTCGGGCTACACCTTC.

A few counts support this clone. This chain connects TRBV27 to TRBJ2-7; 10 positions agree with TRBD2. Germline CDR1 reads MNHEY; CDR2 reads SMNVEV (reference sequence). The V and J ends lost 0 bases and 3 bases, in that order; junction bases with no gene match: 8. The CDR3 is 17 amino acids. CDR3 nucleotides: TGTGCCAGCAGTTTATCTTCCTGGACTAGCGGATTCTACGAGCAGTACTTC. Residues: CASSLSSWTSGFYEQYF.

The V gene is TRBV7-6, the J gene TRBJ2-7, with 11 bases that match TRBD1. Losses at the gene ends were 1 base for V and 2 bases for J; bases not matched to a gene: 7. Germline CDR1 SGHVS, CDR2 FNYEAQ. The CDR3 spans 17 residues. The CDR3 coding sequence is TGTGCCAGCAGCTTAGGGGGGACAGGGGGAACGCCCTACGAGCAGTACTTC. Its protein is CASSLGGTGGTPYEQYF.

The chain links TRBV28 to TRBJ1-5; no definite D call. The CDR3 is made up of 9 amino acids. Germline V gene sequence: CDR1 MDHEN, CDR2 SYDVKM. V was pared by 8 bases and J by 16 bases, with 12 bases between. This CDR3 reads CASGPRGHF. The CDR3 nucleotides read TGTGCCAGCGGTCCGCGGGGTCATTTT. Full variable domain (remainder filled in from reference TRBV28 and TRBJ1-5): DVKVTQSSRYLVKRTGEKVFLECVQDMDHENMFWYRQDPGLGLRLIYFSYDVKMKEKGDIPEGYSVSREKKERFSLILESASTNQTSMYLCASGPRGHFGDGTRLSIL.

This clone has only one observation. This rearrangement joins TRBV7-2 to TRBJ2-7; weak D call: TRBD2 (6 bases). The CDR3 extends over 15 amino acids. From germline, CDR1 is SGHTA and CDR2 FQGNSA. Between the trimmed V and J ends, which lost 0 bases and 3 bases, there was a span of 12 bases. For the CDR3, the DNA is TGTGCCAGCAGCTTAGCGGCGGGGTTGAGCTACGAGCAGTACTTC. It is translated as CASSLAAGLSYEQYF.

The genes are TRBV27 and TRBJ2-2; 11 bases are a match to TRBD1. The CDR3 covers 16 residues. Germline lookup yields CDR1 MNHEY and CDR2 SMNVEV (reference sequence). J lost 4 bases, V lost 4 bases, and 5 bases had no gene match. As DNA, the CDR3 is TGTGCCAGCAGTTCGGACAGGGGGCGGTTCACCGGGGAGCTGTTTTTT. Amino acid sequence: CASSSDRGRFTGELFF.

The J gene is TRBJ1-2, the V gene TRBV6-5; 7 positions agree with TRBD1. Germline V gene data show CDR1 as MNHEY and CDR2 as SVGAGI. Trimming at V came to 2 bases and at J to 8 bases, leaving 14 bases not matched to a gene. This CDR3 has 16 amino acids. The CDR3 DNA reads TGTGCCAGCAGTTACCACACGGTAGGGGGCTCTGGAGGCTACACCTTC. Its protein is CASSYHTVGGSGGYTF.

This chain joins TRBV19 and TRBJ1-5; D is possibly TRBD1 (5 bases). Germline loops: CDR1 LNHDA, CDR2 SQIVND (reference sequence). The CDR3 runs 16 residues. V lost 1 base and J 1 base, leaving 11 bases between the germline ends. The CDR3 DNA is TGTGCCAGTAGTATAGTGGGGGGGAAGAGCAATCAGCCCCAGCATTTT. Amino acids: CASSIVGGKSNQPQHF.

The chain combines TRBV28 with TRBJ2-7, with D possibly matching TRBD2 (5 bases). Germline values: CDR1 MDHEN, CDR2 SYDVKM. The CDR3 is 16 residues long. Trimming shortened V by 7 bases and J by 1 base, and 20 bases separated the two germline ends. In DNA, the CDR3 is TGTGCCAGCATCCCAGACTATCGGCCCGGGTCCTACGAGCAGTACTTC. This sequence encodes CASIPDYRPGSYEQYF.

The V and J genes are TRBV9 and TRBJ2-2; a possible D gene is TRBD2 (6 bases). The germline V and J ends were trimmed by 4 bases and 2 bases, with 12 bases remaining between them. The CDR3 spans 15 residues. Germline V CDR1 and CDR2: SGDLS, YYNGEE. The CDR3, as DNA: TGTGCCAGCAGCCCCCGACTAGTTAACACCGGGGAGCTGTTTTTT. As protein: CASSPRLVNTGELFF. Looking up the rest from reference TRBV9 and TRBJ2-2 gives the full variable domain: DSGVTQTPKHLITATGQRVTLRCSPRSGDLSVYWYQQSLDQGLQFLIQYYNGEERAKGNILERFSAQQFPDLHSELNLSSLELGDSALYFCASSPRLVNTGELFFGEGSRLTVL.